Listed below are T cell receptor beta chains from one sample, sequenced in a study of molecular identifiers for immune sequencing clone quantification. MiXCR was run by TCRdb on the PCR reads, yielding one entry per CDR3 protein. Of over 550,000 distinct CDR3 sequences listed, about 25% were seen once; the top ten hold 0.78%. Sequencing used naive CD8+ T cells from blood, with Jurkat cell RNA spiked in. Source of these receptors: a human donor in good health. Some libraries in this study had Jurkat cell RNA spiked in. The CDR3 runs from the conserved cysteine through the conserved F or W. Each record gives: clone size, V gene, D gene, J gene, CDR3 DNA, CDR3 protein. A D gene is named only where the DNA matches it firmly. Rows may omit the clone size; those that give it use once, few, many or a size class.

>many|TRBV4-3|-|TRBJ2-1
TGCGCCAGCAGCCAAGCCAGGGGCCGCTACAATGAGCAGTTCTTC
CASSQARGRYNEQFF
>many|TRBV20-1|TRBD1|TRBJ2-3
TGCAGGCTGGGGGGGACAGGGGGTCCAGATACGCAGTATTTT
CRLGGTGGPDTQYF
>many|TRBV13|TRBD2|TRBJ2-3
TGTGCCAGCAGCTTCGGAATGGCGGGGGTGCCAGATACGCAGTATTTT
CASSFGMAGVPDTQYF
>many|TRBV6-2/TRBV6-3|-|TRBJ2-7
TGTGCCAGCAGTTACCCCGGACAGACGGAGCAGTACTTC
CASSYPGQTEQYF
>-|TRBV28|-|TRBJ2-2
TGTGCCAGCAGTGTGGACAGAAACACCGGGGAGCTGTTTTTT
CASSVDRNTGELFF
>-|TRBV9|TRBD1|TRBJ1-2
TGTGCCAGCAGCGTAGTAACGACAGGGAGTTATGGCTACACCTTC
CASSVVTTGSYGYTF
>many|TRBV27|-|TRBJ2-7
TGTGCCAGCAGGGAACAGGAAAGGAGCTCCTACGAGCAGTACTTC
CASREQERSSYEQYF
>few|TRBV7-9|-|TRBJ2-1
TGTGTCAGCAGCTTTGAAGCGGAGCAGGGTTCCTACAATGAGCGGTTCTTC
CVSSFEAEQGSYNERFF
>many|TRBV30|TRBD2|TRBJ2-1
TGTGCCTGGAGTGTTGTGGCGGGAGGCGATGAGCAGTTCTTC
CAWSVVAGGDEQFF
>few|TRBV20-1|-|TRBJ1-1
TGCAGTGCTGGAGGAGGGGGGGCCTACACTGAAGCTTTCTTT
CSAGGGGAYTEAFF
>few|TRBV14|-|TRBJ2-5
TGTGCCAGCAGCCGTGAGCGGACCCAAGAGACCCAGTACTTC
CASSRERTQETQYF
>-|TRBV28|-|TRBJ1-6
TGTGCCAGCAGCCACAGAGGGGGGCGTTCACCCCTCCACTTT
CASSHRGGRSPLHF
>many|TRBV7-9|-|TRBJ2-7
TGTGCCAGCAGCCAGAGGGGGTACGAGCAGTACTTC
CASSQRGYEQYF
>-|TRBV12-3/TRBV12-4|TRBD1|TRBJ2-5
TGTGCCAGTGGGGGACAGTACGAGACCCAGTACTTC
CASGGQYETQYF
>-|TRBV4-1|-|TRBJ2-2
TGCGCCAGCAGCCAAAGAATCGGGGAGCTGTTTTTT
CASSQRIGELFF
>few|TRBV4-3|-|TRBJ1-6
TGCGCCAGCAGCCAAGATTCCCTCAGGGTATCTTCACCCCTCCACTTT
CASSQDSLRVSSPLHF
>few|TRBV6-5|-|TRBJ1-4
TGTGCCAGCAGTCCCGCCCCCGGTTTAACAGACGAAAAACTGTTTTTT
CASSPAPGLTDEKLFF
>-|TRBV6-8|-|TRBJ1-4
TGTGCCAGCACTAACACCCAGAGTAGAACTAATGAAAAACTGTTTTTT
CASTNTQSRTNEKLFF
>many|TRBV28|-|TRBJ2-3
TGTGCCAGCAGTTTCCGGTACACAGATACGCAGTATTTT
CASSFRYTDTQYF
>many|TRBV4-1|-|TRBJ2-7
TGCGCCAGCAGCCCCACCAACTCGAGGGAGCAGTACTTC
CASSPTNSREQYF
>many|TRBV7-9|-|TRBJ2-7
TGTGCCAGCAGCTTAGTGTGGTCCGACGAGCAGTACTTC
CASSLVWSDEQYF
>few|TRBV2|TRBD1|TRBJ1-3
TGTGCCAGCAGAGATGGACAGGGGGCGCATAATTTAATAACTGGAAACACCATATATTTT
CASRDGQGAHNLITGNTIYF
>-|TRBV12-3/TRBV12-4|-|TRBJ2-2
TGTGCCAGCACCAGAGGTACAGGGAGGTATTCCGGGGAGCTGTTTTTT
CASTRGTGRYSGELFF
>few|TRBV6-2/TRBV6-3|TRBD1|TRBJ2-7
TGTGCCAGCAGTTACACAGGGGCCGAGCAGTACTTC
CASSYTGAEQYF
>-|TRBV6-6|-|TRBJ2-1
TGTGCCAGCAGTCCCCAGGGAAGCGTTTGTTTCTTC
CASSPQGSVCFF
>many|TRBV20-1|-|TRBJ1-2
TGCAGTGCTCACCCGCCCGAAGGTCCCTGGGGCTACACCTTC
CSAHPPEGPWGYTF
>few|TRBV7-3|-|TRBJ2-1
TGTGCCAGCAGCGTAACCTCTAGTTTGGCCTACAATGAGCAGTTCTTC
CASSVTSSLAYNEQFF
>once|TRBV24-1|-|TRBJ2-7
TGTGGGGTCAGGGGCTACGAGCAGTACTTC
CGVRGYEQYF
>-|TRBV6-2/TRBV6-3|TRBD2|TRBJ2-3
TGTGCCAGCAGTTACGACGCTGGGACTAGCGGGGTCCCTAGCACAGATACGCAGTATTTT
CASSYDAGTSGVPSTDTQYF
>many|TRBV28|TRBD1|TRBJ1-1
TGTGCCAGTACAGGGGGCATACGGTACACTGAAGCTTTCTTT
CASTGGIRYTEAFF
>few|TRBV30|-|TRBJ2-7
TGTGCCTGGAGTGTCCAGGACAGCTCCTACGAGCAGTACTTC
CAWSVQDSSYEQYF
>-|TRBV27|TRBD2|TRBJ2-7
TGTGCCAGCAGTCTCGGGAGGGGGATTAGCTCCTACGAGCAGTACTTC
CASSLGRGISSYEQYF
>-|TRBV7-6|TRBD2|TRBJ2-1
TGTGCCAGCAGCCCCCCCCTAGCGGGGGGGCCTCATGAGCAGTTCTTC
CASSPPLAGGPHEQFF
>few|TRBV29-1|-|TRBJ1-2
TGCAGCGTTGATCCAGGGCTCAACTATGGCTACACCTTC
CSVDPGLNYGYTF
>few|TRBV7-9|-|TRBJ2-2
TGTGCCAGCAGCAACACACAGGATGGGACCGGGGAGCTGTTTTTT
CASSNTQDGTGELFF
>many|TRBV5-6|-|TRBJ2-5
TGTGCCAGCACCCTGGGGTATCTAGAGACCCAGTACTTC
CASTLGYLETQYF
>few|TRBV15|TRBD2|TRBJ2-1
TGTGCCACCAGCGTTACCGGGACTAGCGGTCACACCTTCTACAATGAGCAGTTCTTC
CATSVTGTSGHTFYNEQFF
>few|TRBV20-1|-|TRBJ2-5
TGCAGTGCTAGAGTAGCGTACCAAGAGACCCAGTACTTC
CSARVAYQETQYF
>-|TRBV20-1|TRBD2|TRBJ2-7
TGCAGTGCTACCGCCGGGACTAGCGGGATCTACGAGCAGTACTTC
CSATAGTSGIYEQYF
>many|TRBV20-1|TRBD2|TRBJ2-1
TGCAGTGCTAGAGATATAGCGGGAGAGGTTGAGCAGTTCTTC
CSARDIAGEVEQFF
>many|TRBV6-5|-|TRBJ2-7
TGTGCCAGCACTAAGGGCGGAGGATACTACGAGCAGTACTTC
CASTKGGGYYEQYF
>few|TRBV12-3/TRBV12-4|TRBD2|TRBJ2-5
TGTGCCAGCAGTCGAGCGGGGGTGTGGCGAGAGACCCAGTACTTC
CASSRAGVWRETQYF
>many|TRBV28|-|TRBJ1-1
TGTGCCAGCAGCCAGGACGACTGGGACACTGAAGCTTTCTTT
CASSQDDWDTEAFF
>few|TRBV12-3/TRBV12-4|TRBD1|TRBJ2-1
TGTGCCAGCAGTTTATTCCCACAGGGGAGTAATGAGCAGTTCTTC
CASSLFPQGSNEQFF
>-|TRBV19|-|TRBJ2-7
TGTGCCAGTAGTGCGGCAGTTAAGAGCTACGAGCAGTACTTC
CASSAAVKSYEQYF